The 25 T cell receptor beta chains below all came from one sample that was sequenced in a study of OX40 agonist ivuxolimab in advanced cancers. Repertoires were generated with immunoSEQ multiplex PCR, while TCRdb's copy carries only in-frame clones and drops some. The data show around 100,000 clones, with around 91% seen just once and 0.15% to 0.2% held by the top ten. The sample consisted of CD4+ or CD8+ T cells sorted from blood, taken in a trial of the OX40 agonist ivuxolimab. The receptor set was obtained from an adult with an advanced solid tumor such as melanoma, head and neck, liver or kidney cancer.

The sample holds a few counts of this clone. The chain employs TRBV2 and TRBJ2-4; 8 nucleotides match TRBD1. The V and J ends lost 5 bases and 0 bases, in that order; junction bases with no gene match: 3. The germline CDR1 and CDR2 sequences are SNHLY and FYNNEI. The CDR3 length is 15 residues. The CDR3 here is CASSRDRSAKNIQYF. The CDR3 coding sequence is TGTGCCAGCAGTAGGGACAGGTCAGCCAAAAACATTCAGTACTTC.

V is TRBV7-8 and J is TRBJ2-5; D ambiguous. The CDR3 totals 14 residues. Germline CDR1 SGHVS, CDR2 FQNEAQ. V shed 5 bases and J shed 2 bases, with 12 bases lying between them. The DNA for the CDR3 is TGTGCCAGCAGCCCCCGGGTGGGGCAAGAGACCCAGTACTTC. It encodes CASSPRVGQETQYF.

V is TRBV2 and J is TRBJ1-6, with TRBD1 as a possible D gene (5 bases). Between the trimmed V and J ends, which lost 7 bases and 9 bases, there was a span of 16 bases. This CDR3 has 14 residues. The V gene's germline CDR1 is SNHLY and CDR2 FYNNEI. CDR3 DNA sequence: TGTGCCAGCATTCACGCCCAGGGATCTTCACCCCTCCACTTT. Its translation: CASIHAQGSSPLHF. Variable domain in full (rest from reference TRBV2 and TRBJ1-6): EPEVTQTPSHQVTQMGQEVILRCVPISNHLYFYWYRQILGQKVEFLVSFYNNEISEKSEIFDDQFSVERPDGSNFTLKIRSTKLEDSAMYFCASIHAQGSSPLHFGNGTRLTVT.

V gene TRBV5-4 combines with J gene TRBJ2-1; no clear D gene. This CDR3 has 12 amino acids. Germline-derived CDR1 and CDR2 are SGHNT and YYREEE (reference sequence). Trimming took off 1 base at V and 7 bases at J, with 6 bases between the two ends. The chain's CDR3 is CASSLMGNEQFF. DNA of the CDR3: TGTGCCAGCAGCTTGATGGGGAATGAGCAGTTCTTC.

The genes are TRBV29-1 and TRBJ1-4; D is unclear. The V gene lost 3 bases and the J gene lost 6 bases, with 11 bases spanning the gap. The CDR3 runs to 13 residues. The V gene's germline CDR1 is SQVTM and CDR2 ANQGSEA. CDR3: CSVEKGRHEKLFF. The CDR3 region has the DNA TGCAGCGTTGAGAAAGGGAGACATGAAAAACTGTTTTTT.

The gene calls are TRBV2 and TRBJ2-3; TRBD1 might be the D (6 bases). Looked up from germline, CDR1 is SNHLY and CDR2 is FYNNEI. The CDR3 is 17 residues long. Trimming shortened V by 7 bases and J by 0 bases, and 20 bases separated the two germline ends. The DNA for the CDR3 is TGTGCCAGCAATGCAATCGGGACAACCCATAGCACAGATACGCAGTATTTT. It encodes CASNAIGTTHSTDTQYF.

CDR3 coding DNA: TGTGCCAGCAGTCAGGTTTGGGGTACAGATACGCAGTATTTT. It specifies CASSQVWGTDTQYF. V and J are TRBV6-1 and TRBJ2-3; D gene uncertain. CDR3 length: 14 amino acids. Trimming left V 5 bases short and J 3 bases short, with 12 bases between. Per germline, CDR1 MNHNS and CDR2 SASEGT.

This rearrangement joins TRBV28 to TRBJ1-1; the match to TRBD1 covers 8 bases. Per germline, CDR1 MDHEN and CDR2 SYDVKM. J was trimmed by 11 bases and V by 3 bases; bases with no gene match: 11. The length of the CDR3 is 14 residues. The CDR3, as DNA: TGTGCCAGCAGTTTGTCTTCCGACAGGGGTAGGGCTTTCTTT. Translated: CASSLSSDRGRAFF.

This clone has a single count. The V and J genes are TRBV7-9 and TRBJ1-2, with D perhaps TRBD1 (6 bases). With 5 bases removed from V and 4 bases from J, the gap between germline ends came to 14 bases. The germline CDR1 and CDR2 sequences are SEHNR and FQNEAQ (reference sequence). The CDR3 extends over 14 amino acids. Written as DNA, the CDR3 is TGTGCCAGCAGCCCGCTAGGGGGTGCCTATGGCTACACCTTC. Its protein is CASSPLGGAYGYTF.

The chain links TRBV30 to TRBJ1-3; D possibly corresponds to TRBD1 (6 bases). V lost 5 bases and J 0 bases, leaving 11 bases between the germline ends. The CDR3 spans 14 residues. Looked up from germline, CDR1 is GTSNPN and CDR2 is SVGIG (reference sequence). DNA for the CDR3: TGTGCCTGGTGCTTACAGGGCTCTGGAAACACCATATATTTT. Residues: CAWCLQGSGNTIYF.

This chain joins TRBV6-5 and TRBJ1-1, with 7 nucleotides matching TRBD1. V was clipped by 4 bases and J by 6 bases; unmatched bases: 11. Germline CDR1 reads MNHEY; CDR2 reads SVGAGI. The CDR3 runs 15 residues. CDR3 loop: CASSSPSRGYAEAFF. The CDR3 DNA follows: TGTGCCAGCAGTTCCCCGTCCAGGGGGTACGCTGAAGCTTTCTTT.

The chain has TRBV29-1 and TRBJ2-7, with D perhaps TRBD2 (6 bases). V dropped 4 bases and J dropped 0 bases, with 13 bases sitting between them. The CDR3 contains 14 residues. Germline V CDR1 and CDR2: SQVTM, ANQGSEA. This CDR3 reads CSVGLGGSSYEQYF. DNA for the CDR3: TGCAGCGTTGGCCTCGGGGGTAGCTCCTACGAGCAGTACTTC.

The chain employs TRBV5-4 and TRBJ1-6; 7 positions match TRBD1. The germline gives CDR1 SGHNT, CDR2 YYREEE (reference sequence). CDR3 length: 15 amino acids. Trimming took 5 bases from V and 7 from J; bases not matched to a gene: 9. CDR3 in amino acids: CASRAGQTANSPLHF. The CDR3 DNA follows: TGTGCCAGCAGGGCGGGACAGACTGCAAATTCACCCCTCCACTTT. The full variable domain, with the rest looked up from reference TRBV5-4 and TRBJ1-6, is ETGVTQSPTHLIKTRGQQVTLRCSSQSGHNTVSWYQQALGQGPQFIFQYYREEENGRGNFPPRFSGLQFPNYSSELNVNALELDDSALYLCASRAGQTANSPLHFGNGTRLTVT.

As regards this clone: The junction departs from germline at one end; a sequencing error may be responsible. The CDR3 reads CASSWDRDRAYEQYF. CDR3 DNA: TGCGCCAGCAGCTGGGACCGGGACAGAGCCTACGAGCAATACTTC. The chain is built from TRBV5-1 and TRBJ2-7, with 7 bases lining up with TRBD1. Germline assignment: CDR1 SGHRS and CDR2 YFSETQ. The CDR3 has 15 residues.

J is TRBJ2-7 and V is TRBV18; D remains ambiguous. The CDR3 extends over 13 amino acids. The V end was cut by 2 bases, the J end by 0 bases, with 5 bases between. Germline V CDR1 and CDR2: KGHSH, LQKENI. CDR3 bases: TGTGCCAGCTCACCAGCCAGCTCCTACGAGCAGTACTTC. Its protein is CASSPASSYEQYF. The full variable domain, its missing parts supplied by reference TRBV18 and TRBJ2-7, is NAGVMQNPRHLVRRRGQEARLRCSPMKGHSHVYWYRQLPEEGLKFMVYLQKENIIDESGMPKERFSAEFPKEGPSILRIQQVVRGDSAAYFCASSPASSYEQYFGPGTRLTVT.

This clone was recorded once. DNA of the CDR3: TGTGCCAGCAGTTTATGGGGCAATCAGCCCCAGCATTTT. Translating it yields CASSLWGNQPQHF. The gene calls are TRBV27 and TRBJ1-5; D is ambiguous. The V end lost 1 base, the J end lost 2 bases, and 3 bases lay between the germline ends. CDR1 is MNHEY and CDR2 is SMNVEV in the germline V gene (reference sequence). This CDR3 has 13 residues.

V usage is TRBV5-1 and J usage is TRBJ2-3; D is unresolved. V dropped 2 bases and J dropped 2 bases, with 12 bases sitting between them. Per the germline V gene, CDR1 is SGHRS and CDR2 is YFSETQ. CDR3 length: 15 amino acids. The CDR3 coding sequence is TGCGCCAGCAGCTTCCACATGAAGAACACAGATACGCAGTATTTT. It specifies CASSFHMKNTDTQYF.

The chain uses TRBV5-1 and TRBJ2-2; D might be TRBD1 or TRBD2, each matching 6 bases. Between the trimmed V and J ends, which lost 5 bases and 5 bases, there was a span of 19 bases. The CDR3 contains 16 residues. Germline CDR1 is SGHRS and CDR2 is YFSETQ. CDR3 amino acids: CASRITGGGTTGELFF. The CDR3 coding sequence is TGCGCCAGCAGAATTACCGGAGGGGGAACAACCGGGGAGCTGTTTTTT.

The chain carries TRBV2 and TRBJ1-2, with 7 bases identical to TRBD1. There are 14 residues in the CDR3. Germline CDR1 and CDR2: SNHLY and FYNNEI. V lost 6 bases and J lost 4; bases outside the gene matches: 8. The CDR3 sequence: CASRSTGNSYGYTF. Here the CDR3 DNA reads TGTGCCAGCAGGTCGACAGGGAACTCCTATGGCTACACCTTC.

This clone was observed a handful of times. The sample has other DNA sequences that encode this CDR3 too. The chain carries TRBV2 and TRBJ2-3; the D is unclear. The germline gives CDR1 SNHLY, CDR2 FYNNEI. This CDR3 has 14 amino acids. V lost 3 bases and J 5 bases, leaving 12 bases between the germline ends. For the CDR3, the DNA is TGTGCCAGCAGTGAGTCCGGGCGGCAAGATACGCAGTATTTT. This translates into CASSESGRQDTQYF.

The chain is built from TRBV7-6 and TRBJ2-5; D is possibly TRBD2 (5 bases). Per germline, CDR1 SGHVS and CDR2 FNYEAQ. The CDR3 consists of 14 residues. Trimming cost V 4 bases and J 5 bases, with 14 bases left between them. As DNA, the CDR3 is TGTGCCAGCAGCTCTACCGGGGTGCCTGAGACCCAGTACTTC. This gives the protein CASSSTGVPETQYF.

This chain uses TRBV29-1 with TRBJ1-2; D gene uncertain. The CDR3 runs 11 residues. CDR1 is SQVTM and CDR2 is ANQGSEA in the germline V gene. V was cut by 4 bases and J by 5 bases, with 8 bases left in between. CDR3: CSVGTGYGYTF. The CDR3 region has the DNA TGCAGCGTTGGGACGGGTTATGGCTACACCTTC.

This clone was seen a handful of times. The V gene is TRBV19, the J gene TRBJ2-2; D is possibly TRBD1 (6 bases). With 3 bases removed from V and 6 bases from J, the gap between germline ends came to 8 bases. CDR1 LNHDA and CDR2 SQIVND come from the germline V gene (reference sequence). This CDR3 spans 13 amino acids. The CDR3 DNA reads as TGTGCCAGTAGTATTAAGGGGGCCGGGGAGCTGTTTTTT. Its translation: CASSIKGAGELFF.

This chain links TRBV10-1 with TRBJ2-5; D remains unclear. Per germline, CDR1 WNHNN and CDR2 SYGVQD (reference sequence). The CDR3 has 13 amino acids. V gave up 4 bases and J gave up 5 bases, with 11 bases separating them. The CDR3, as DNA: TGCGCCAGCAGTGGGGTAGGCTGGGAGACCCAGTACTTC. Protein product: CASSGVGWETQYF.

This chain uses TRBV10-3 with TRBJ1-5; possible D gene TRBD1, 6 bases. Germline CDR1 ENHRY, CDR2 SYGVKD. This CDR3 spans 16 amino acids. V shed 5 bases and J shed 0 bases, with 14 bases lying between them. CDR3 DNA sequence: TGTGCCATCAGTCCGGGACTGGGACATAGCAATCAGCCCCAGCATTTT. Protein sequence: CAISPGLGHSNQPQHF.